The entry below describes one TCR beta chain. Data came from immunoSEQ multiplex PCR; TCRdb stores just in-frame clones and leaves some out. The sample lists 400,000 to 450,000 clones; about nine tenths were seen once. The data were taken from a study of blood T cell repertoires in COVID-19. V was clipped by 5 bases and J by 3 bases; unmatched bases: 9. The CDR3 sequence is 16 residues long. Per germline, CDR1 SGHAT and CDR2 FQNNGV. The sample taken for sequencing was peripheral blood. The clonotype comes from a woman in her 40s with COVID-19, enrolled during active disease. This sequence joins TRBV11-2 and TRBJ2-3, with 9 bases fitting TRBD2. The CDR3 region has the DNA TGTGCCAGCAGCCGCCTTGGGAGCGGGAGGACAGATACGCAGTATTTT. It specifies CASSRLGSGRTDTQYF.